A single sample is the source of the 10 T cell receptor beta chains below, sequenced in a study of blood T cell repertoires in COVID-19. Method: immunoSEQ multiplex PCR; TCRdb's copy keeps in-frame clones and lacks some. Of almost 300,000 clones listed, roughly 86% were seen once; the top ten hold more than 9.5%. The specimen was peripheral blood. These TCRs come from a woman aged 25-40 years with COVID-19, enrolled during active disease.

The rearrangement joins TRBV18 to TRBJ2-1; D perhaps matches TRBD2 (5 bases). CDR3 length: 14 residues. The V gene lost 8 bases and the J gene lost 2 bases, with 13 bases spanning the gap. Germline values: CDR1 KGHSH, CDR2 LQKENI. The CDR3 is CASRISGTYNEQFF. For the CDR3, the DNA is TGTGCCAGCCGTATTTCCGGGACCTACAATGAGCAGTTCTTC.

The rearrangement uses TRBV18 and TRBJ2-1, with TRBD2 identical over 7 bases. V was clipped by 3 bases and J by 6 bases; unmatched bases: 8. Germline V gene lookup returns CDR1 KGHSH and CDR2 LQKENI. CDR3 length: 15 residues. CDR3 residues: CASSPTLGEGNEQFF. DNA of the CDR3: TGTGCCAGCTCACCGACACTAGGGGAGGGCAATGAGCAGTTCTTC.

The genes are TRBV15 and TRBJ2-2, with a tentative D call TRBD2 (6 bases). Trimming left V 2 bases short and J 4 bases short, with 14 bases between. There are 16 residues in the CDR3. Germline CDR1 LNHNV, CDR2 YYDKDF (reference sequence). For the CDR3, the DNA is TGTGCCACCAGCAGAACTAGCCACTTAGGCACCGGGGAGCTGTTTTTT. Translated: CATSRTSHLGTGELFF.

This clone was counted a single time. The rearrangement joins TRBV24-1 to TRBJ1-6, with 9 bases identical to TRBD1. Per the germline V gene, CDR1 is KGHDR and CDR2 is SFDVKD. Trimming cost V 8 bases and J 8 bases; bases outside gene matches: 6. This CDR3 has 14 residues. The CDR3 nucleotides are TGTGCCACCATAGGGACAGGGAGGCATTCACCCCTCCACTTT. This sequence encodes CATIGTGRHSPLHF.

V and J are TRBV6-7 and TRBJ2-5, with unresolved D. TRBV6-7 is an ORF for which the function is uncertain. The V gene lost 5 bases and the J gene lost 3 bases, with 13 bases spanning the gap. The CDR3 consists of 14 residues. CDR3 DNA: TGTGCCAGCAGTCACCCGGAGCAGAAAGAGACCCAGTACTTC. It specifies CASSHPEQKETQYF.

The chain employs TRBV14 and TRBJ2-7; D gene unclear. Germline CDR1 SGHDN, CDR2 FVKESK. Trimming pared 0 bases from V and 0 bases from J, leaving 9 bases between. The CDR3 has 15 amino acids. Here the CDR3 reads CASSQDLLRSYEQYF. DNA of the CDR3: TGTGCCAGCAGCCAAGATCTCCTGCGCTCCTACGAGCAGTACTTC.

The chain recombines TRBV2 with TRBJ2-7, with 12 bases fitting TRBD2. V dropped 8 bases and J dropped 5; count of bases not matched to a gene: 7. This CDR3 region has 14 residues. Germline assignment: CDR1 SNHLY and CDR2 FYNNEI. CDR3 in amino acids: CASLAGGMDDEQYF. In DNA, the CDR3 is TGTGCCAGCCTAGCGGGGGGGATGGACGACGAGCAGTACTTC.

The chain employs TRBV11-2 and TRBJ1-6; no clear D gene. This CDR3 is 17 amino acids long. The germline V gene encodes CDR1 SGHAT and CDR2 FQNNGV. Trimming pared 3 bases from V and 0 bases from J, leaving 12 bases between. The CDR3 is CASSLGSLSSYNSPLHF. DNA for the CDR3: TGTGCCAGCAGCTTGGGCAGTTTAAGCTCCTATAATTCACCCCTCCACTTT.

The chain has TRBV28 and TRBJ1-1, with D unresolved. The CDR3 sequence is 14 residues long. V was cut by 6 bases and J by 3 bases, with 14 bases left in between. The germline V gene encodes CDR1 MDHEN and CDR2 SYDVKM. The CDR3 sequence: CASSLTQTDTEAFF. CDR3 bases: TGTGCCAGCAGCCTGACACAGACGGACACTGAAGCTTTCTTT.

The chain carries TRBV6-5 and TRBJ1-2; 7 bases map to TRBD1. The junction had 6 bases not matched to a gene; V was cut back by 2 bases and J by 3 bases. Germline lookup yields CDR1 MNHEY and CDR2 SVGAGI. The CDR3 length is 15 residues. The CDR3 protein is CASSYGLTGDYGYTF. DNA for the CDR3: TGTGCCAGCAGTTACGGACTAACAGGGGACTATGGCTACACCTTC.